This T cell receptor (beta chain) derives from a study of T cells in Graves' hyperthyroidism and ophthalmopathy. Hyperthyroidism, newly diagnosed and lasting under 2 months, affected patients aged 18 to 65. V was clipped by 7 bases and J by 2 bases, with 36 bases between them. Germline V gene data show CDR1 as MNHNS and CDR2 as SASEGT. The CDR3 has 21 residues. What was amplified from RNA transcripts were TCR beta CDR3 regions. An initial round of RT-PCR targeting the TCR CDR3 relied on the HTBI primer set. One entry per CDR3 protein results from TCRdb running MiXCR on the multiplex PCR reads. The top ten clones hold over 15% of a sample with some 500,000 distinct CDR3 sequences, 13% to 15% of them seen once.

Sequenced input: blood. This receptor was identified in a woman aged 18-29 years with Graves' hyperthyroidism. This sequence joins TRBV6-1 and TRBJ2-7; TRBD1 might be the D (5 bases). The CDR3 nucleotides read TGTGCCAGCAATCCCTGGACCATAATGGGTTGTGGGCAGGGTTGGACCTACGAGCAGTACGTC. Residues: CASNPWTIMGCGQGWTYEQYV.